This is a list of T cell receptor beta chains from one sample in a study of identical twins. TCRdb ran MiXCR on the 5' RACE reads and lists one entry per CDR3 protein. The sample lists 640,000 or so distinct CDR3 sequences, over 5% occurring once. Sequencing was done on a sample of naive T cells sorted from blood. All receptors come from a man between 18 and 35 years old in good health. The CDR3 runs from the conserved cysteine through the conserved F or W. The D gene is left open where the match is weak. Clone sizes are given selectively: once, few, many, or a class where the clone is expanded.

TRBV5-1	TRBJ1-1	14	-	-	CASSRRPGNTEAFF	TGCGCCAGCAGCCGGCGGCCCGGGAACACTGAAGCTTTCTTT
TRBV6-4	TRBJ2-1	14	many	-	CASSDSSEYNEQFF	TGTGCCAGCAGTGACTCTAGCGAATACAATGAGCAGTTCTTC
TRBV28	TRBJ2-3	16	few	-	CASSTNGGWSTDTQYF	TGTGCCAGCAGTACAAACGGAGGGTGGAGCACAGATACGCAGTATTTT
TRBV11-2	TRBJ2-5	15	few	-	CASSLDSRRSGTQYF	TGTGCCAGCAGCTTAGATTCCAGGCGCTCGGGGACCCAGTACTTC
TRBV7-6	TRBJ2-5	15	-	-	CASSLFQRPQETQYF	TGTGCCAGCAGCTTATTTCAGAGACCTCAAGAGACCCAGTACTTC
TRBV4-2	TRBJ2-1	15	many	-	CASSHPPGSNNEQFF	TGTGCCAGCAGCCACCCTCCCGGGTCCAACAATGAGCAGTTCTTC
TRBV10-3	TRBJ2-1	14	many	TRBD1	CAISEPDRGNEQFF	TGTGCCATCAGTGAGCCGGACAGGGGGAATGAGCAGTTCTTC
TRBV7-2	TRBJ2-7	15	-	TRBD2	CASSFSGLAGAEQYF	TGTGCCAGCAGCTTCTCGGGACTAGCGGGAGCCGAGCAGTACTTC
TRBV5-1	TRBJ1-5	17	few	-	CASSLGTPVWGNQPQHF	TGCGCCAGCAGCTTGGGGACACCCGTGTGGGGCAATCAGCCCCAGCATTTT
TRBV29-1	TRBJ2-7	12	many	-	CSAGGTFDEQYF	TGCAGCGCCGGGGGGACATTTGACGAGCAGTACTTC
TRBV20-1	TRBJ2-7	16	many	-	CSASNTIKTGLYEQYF	TGCAGTGCTAGCAACACCATTAAGACGGGATTATACGAGCAGTACTTC
TRBV11-2	TRBJ2-1	14	-	TRBD2	CASSLRELYNEQFF	TGTGCCAGCAGCTTGCGGGAGCTCTACAATGAGCAGTTCTTC
TRBV9	TRBJ2-2	16	many	TRBD2	CASSALAGAYAGELFF	TGTGCCAGCAGCGCTCTAGCGGGAGCTTATGCCGGGGAGCTGTTTTTT
TRBV4-2	TRBJ1-2	13	few	TRBD1	CASTPGQGDGYTF	TGTGCCAGCACTCCGGGACAGGGAGATGGCTACACCTTC
TRBV7-2	TRBJ1-2	11	many	-	CASSLERGYTF	TGTGCCAGCAGCTTGGAACGGGGCTACACCTTC
TRBV7-9	TRBJ2-3	15	many	-	CASSSRRSSTDTQYF	TGTGCCAGCAGCTCCCGACGGAGTAGCACAGATACGCAGTATTTT
TRBV20-1	TRBJ2-1	12	many	-	CSELAEGGEQFF	TGCAGTGAGCTAGCGGAGGGGGGTGAGCAGTTCTTC
TRBV3-1	TRBJ2-1	13	many	-	CATSRWRRNEQFF	TGTGCCACCTCTAGGTGGAGGCGCAATGAGCAGTTCTTC
TRBV19	TRBJ2-5	13	-	TRBD1	CASSTDRWETQYF	TGTGCCAGTAGTACGGACAGGTGGGAGACCCAGTACTTC
TRBV5-1	TRBJ2-1	18	few	TRBD1	CASSLEGQGASSYNEQFF	TGCGCCAGCAGCTTGGAGGGACAGGGGGCGAGCTCCTACAATGAGCAGTTCTTC
TRBV5-1	TRBJ2-1	15	many	TRBD1	CASSLGQGFYNEQFF	TGCGCCAGCAGCTTGGGACAGGGGTTCTACAATGAGCAGTTCTTC
TRBV29-1	TRBJ2-7	11	-	-	CSVDSAYKQYF	TGCAGCGTTGACAGCGCCTACAAGCAGTACTTC
TRBV29-1	TRBJ2-1	13	many	TRBD2	CSVRLAVYNEQFF	TGCAGCGTGCGACTAGCGGTCTACAATGAGCAGTTCTTC
TRBV12-3/TRBV12-4	TRBJ1-4	14	many	-	CASSFQGGAEKLFF	TGTGCCAGCAGTTTTCAGGGCGGAGCTGAAAAACTGTTTTTT
TRBV18	TRBJ2-7	14	few	TRBD1	CASSPPGQGNEQYF	TGTGCCAGCTCACCACCGGGACAGGGCAACGAGCAGTACTTC
TRBV4-3	TRBJ2-3	15	few	-	CASSQDQYSTDTQYF	TGCGCCAGCAGCCAAGATCAATACAGCACAGATACGCAGTATTTT
TRBV5-1	TRBJ2-6	15	many	-	CASSSQGSGANVLTF	TGTGCCAGCAGTTCTCAGGGGTCTGGGGCCAACGTCCTGACTTTC
TRBV5-1	TRBJ2-7	15	many	-	CASSPAGTLTYEQYF	TGCGCCAGCAGCCCGGCGGGGACTTTGACCTACGAGCAGTACTTC
TRBV7-2	TRBJ2-4	15	-	-	CASSLEEGRENIQYF	TGTGCCAGCAGCCTAGAGGAGGGCCGGGAAAACATTCAGTACTTC
TRBV20-1	TRBJ1-4	13	many	-	CSARTGSNEKLFF	TGCAGTGCAAGGACGGGAAGCAATGAAAAACTGTTTTTT
TRBV29-1	TRBJ2-1	15	many	-	CSVTASSGTYNEQFF	TGCAGCGTTACCGCTAGTTCCGGGACTTACAATGAGCAGTTCTTC
TRBV7-2	TRBJ1-1	14	many	-	CASSPLLSDTEAFF	TGTGCCAGCAGCCCCCTTCTTTCGGACACTGAAGCTTTCTTT